Described below is a single T cell receptor (beta chain) sequence and its context. This specimen comes from a study of PD-L1 blockade in urothelial cancer. Study-wide background: Patients, treated from 2014 onward, received atezolizumab 1,200 mg intravenously every 3 weeks. Prior exposure to chemotherapy in patients amounted to 0 to 3 regimens received. Peripheral blood specimens exhibited a median yield of about 150,000 T cells.

Time point noted: pretreatment peripheral blood. The number of samples from each patient was between 1 and 8, taken pretreatment and on-treatment. The CDR3 contains 14 residues. Germline V gene data show CDR1 as WNHNN and CDR2 as SYGVQD (reference sequence). Between the trimmed V and J ends, which lost 2 bases and 5 bases, there was a span of 12 bases. Only in-frame clones appear in the TCRdb table, and some are missing; sequencing was by immunoSEQ multiplex PCR. The profile shows some 80,000 clones, over 80% of them singletons. This chain joins TRBV10-1 and TRBJ1-1, with TRBD1 as a possible D gene (6 bases). This TCR was sampled from a man in his forties with urothelial cancer. Sequenced here: PBMCs, sampled around atezolizumab (anti-PD-L1) treatment. CDR3 region: CASSESRGLTEAFF. CDR3 nucleotides: TGCGCCAGCAGTGAGAGTAGGGGGTTAACTGAAGCTTTCTTT.